The present T cell receptor (beta chain) was sequenced within a study of identifying expanded T cells in peripheral blood. Concerning this clone itself: Other DNA sequences from this sample encode an identical CDR3 as well.

Germline V CDR1 and CDR2: SGHRS, YFSETQ. The CDR3 is 16 amino acids. The J segment lost 2 bases and the V segment lost 0 bases, leaving 2 bases of the junction unmatched. TCRdb keeps only in-frame clones here, not all; method: immunoSEQ multiplex PCR. Of about 94,000 clones listed, approximately 86% were seen once; the top ten hold 5.5% to 6%. Material for sequencing was blood. The sequence derives from a person aged 18 to 75 in good health. This chain connects TRBV5-1 to TRBJ2-5; 12 bases match TRBD2. The CDR3 coding sequence is TGCGCCAGCAGCTTGGCGCTAGCGGGGGGGCAAGAGACCCAGTACTTC. Translating gives CASSLALAGGQETQYF.